This T cell receptor (beta chain) was found in a study of neurological immune-mediated disorders. Broader study findings: Across subjects, no CDR3 amino acid sequence appeared in expanded clones of more than one subject, a finding that suggested private repertoires in all groups.

As for time point: longitudinal time-point 2. 2 million unsorted PBMCs were stored in RNAlater at -80 °C before RNA extraction. 5'RACE generated cDNA with 10-nucleotide random UMIs. TCRdb reprocessed the 5' RACE reads with MiXCR, giving one entry per CDR3 protein. The sample lists tens of thousands of distinct CDR3 sequences, 5.8% occurring once. This CDR3 contains 13 residues. The germline V gene encodes CDR1 SGHVS and CDR2 FQNEAQ. After removal of 5 bases from V and 8 bases from J, the junction contained 7 bases not matched to a gene. At least ten counts were recorded for this clonotype. As yet, its antigen is unknown.

What was sequenced was PBMCs. The chain recombines TRBV7-8 with TRBJ1-2; 8 bases are a match to TRBD1. The sequence was collected from a woman aged 60-75 years with multiple sclerosis. The CDR3 is CASSATGAWGYTF. Written as DNA, the CDR3 is TGTGCCAGCAGCGCGACAGGGGCTTGGGGCTACACCTTC. Based on the CDR3 plus reference TRBV7-8 and TRBJ1-2, the full variable domain is GAGVSQSPRYKVAKRGQDVALRCDPISGHVSLFWYQQALGQGPEFLTYFQNEAQLDKSGLPSDRFFAERPEGSVSTLKIQRTQQEDSAVYLCASSATGAWGYTFGSGTRLTVV.